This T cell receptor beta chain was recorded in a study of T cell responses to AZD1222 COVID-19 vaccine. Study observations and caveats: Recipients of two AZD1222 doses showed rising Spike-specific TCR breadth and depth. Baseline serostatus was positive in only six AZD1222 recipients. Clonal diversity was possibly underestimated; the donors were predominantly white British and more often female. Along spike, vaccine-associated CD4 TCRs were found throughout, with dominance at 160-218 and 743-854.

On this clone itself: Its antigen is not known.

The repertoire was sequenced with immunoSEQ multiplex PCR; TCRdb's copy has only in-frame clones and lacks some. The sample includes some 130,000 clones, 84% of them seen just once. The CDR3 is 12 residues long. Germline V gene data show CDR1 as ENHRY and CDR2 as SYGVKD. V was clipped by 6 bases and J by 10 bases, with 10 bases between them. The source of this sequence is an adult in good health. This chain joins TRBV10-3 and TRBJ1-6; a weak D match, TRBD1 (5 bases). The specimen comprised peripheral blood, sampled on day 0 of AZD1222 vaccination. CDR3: CAIRGGKSPLHF. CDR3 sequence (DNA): TGTGCCATCAGGGGGGGGAAGTCACCCCTCCACTTT.